This passage covers 16 T cell receptor beta chains from one sample sequenced in a study of T cell responses to AZD1222 COVID-19 vaccine. This table comes from immunoSEQ multiplex PCR, and its TCRdb copy is limited to in-frame clones, with some not included. The sample lists approximately 150,000 clones; 92% were seen once. The specimen comprised peripheral blood, sampled on day 0 of AZD1222 vaccination. The receptor set was obtained from an adult in good health.

The V call is TRBV2, the J call TRBJ1-2; no clear D. Germline V lookup: CDR1 SNHLY, CDR2 FYNNEI. The CDR3 has 13 amino acids. Trimming removed 6 bases from V and 4 bases from J, with 12 bases in between. In DNA, the CDR3 is TGTGCCAGCAGGGCAGACACGATCTATGGCTACACCTTC. As protein: CASRADTIYGYTF.

The V gene is TRBV7-9, the J gene TRBJ1-4; perhaps TRBD1 as D (5 bases). The CDR3 runs 14 residues. V was pared by 8 bases and J by 4 bases, with 14 bases between. Germline CDR1 reads SEHNR; CDR2 reads FQNEAQ (reference sequence). The CDR3, as DNA: TGTGCCAGCGGGGGGTTTGGTGATAATGAAAAACTGTTTTTT. It codes for CASGGFGDNEKLFF.

This chain joins TRBV20-1 and TRBJ1-2; D gene unclear. Trimming cost V 3 bases and J 5 bases, with 7 bases left between them. Germline V CDR1 and CDR2: DFQATT, SNEGSKA (reference sequence). This CDR3 is 11 amino acids long. CDR3 residues: CSASGLYGYTF. DNA for the CDR3: TGCAGTGCTAGCGGGCTTTATGGCTACACCTTC.

The chain links TRBV4-1 to TRBJ2-1; perhaps TRBD1 as D (6 bases). Germline-derived CDR1 and CDR2 are MGHRA and YSYEKL. V lost 0 bases, J lost 9 bases, and 15 bases lay in between. The length of the CDR3 is 15 residues. CDR3 in amino acids: CASSQEPLRGGEQFF. The CDR3 DNA reads TGCGCCAGCAGCCAAGAACCCCTCAGGGGTGGTGAGCAGTTCTTC.

The chain has TRBV19 and TRBJ2-5; the match to TRBD1 covers 9 bases. The CDR3 is 16 residues long. Germline CDR1 reads LNHDA; CDR2 reads SQIVND (reference sequence). J lost 2 bases, V lost 5 bases, and 9 bases had no gene match. The CDR3: CASSGTGFMIQETQYF. The CDR3 DNA reads as TGTGCCAGTAGTGGGACAGGGTTCATGATACAAGAGACCCAGTACTTC.

This chain connects TRBV13 to TRBJ2-7; TRBD1 matches at 7 bases. Germline CDR1 is PRHDT and CDR2 is FYEKMQ (reference sequence). V was pared by 5 bases and J by 1 base, with 5 bases of the junction left unmatched. The CDR3 runs 14 residues. For the CDR3, the DNA is TGTGCCAGCAGCCTGACAGGGCTTTCCTACGAGCAGTACTTC. This translates into CASSLTGLSYEQYF.

J is TRBJ1-2 and V is TRBV14; D not certain. Trimming stripped 0 bases from V and 8 bases from J, with 16 bases between. The germline CDR1 and CDR2 sequences are SGHDN and FVKESK. This CDR3 is 15 amino acids long. The CDR3 DNA follows: TGTGCCAGCAGCCAAGATCGGGCCGGAGGATCCGGCTACACCTTC. Translation gives CASSQDRAGGSGYTF.

The V call is TRBV28, the J call TRBJ2-7; D gene uncertain. CDR3 length: 16 residues. Trimming took 5 bases from V and 3 from J, leaving 20 bases between them. The germline V gene has CDR1 MDHEN and CDR2 SYDVKM. The CDR3 DNA reads TGTGCCAGCAGTCCCGAACAGCTCCCCTATAACTACGAGCAGTACTTC. It encodes CASSPEQLPYNYEQYF.

On this clone itself: Within the sample, other DNA sequences also encode this same CDR3. The chain carries TRBV7-2 and TRBJ1-1; D remains unclear. The CDR3 has 13 residues. Germline V gives CDR1 SGHTA, CDR2 FQGNSA. The V end lost 2 bases, the J end lost 1 base, and 5 bases lay between the germline ends. The CDR3 spells CASSLSRNTEAFF. The CDR3 nucleotides read TGTGCCAGCAGCTTAAGCAGGAACACTGAAGCTTTCTTT.

The J gene is TRBJ2-5, the V gene TRBV30, with D maybe TRBD1 (5 bases). This CDR3 contains 15 residues. Germline values: CDR1 GTSNPN, CDR2 SVGIG (reference sequence). Trimming stripped 0 bases from V and 2 bases from J, with 13 bases between. In nucleotides, the CDR3 is TGTGCCTGGAGTGTATTTATAGGGGCGCAAGAGACCCAGTACTTC. It codes for CAWSVFIGAQETQYF.

This sequence joins TRBV3-1 (or the pseudogene TRBV3-2) and TRBJ2-7, with D possibly matching TRBD2 (6 bases). The germline CDR1 and CDR2 sequences are LGHDT and YNNKEL (reference sequence). The CDR3 is made up of 15 amino acids. The V end was cut by 0 bases, the J end by 9 bases, with 18 bases between. The CDR3 reads CASSQETRGYYWQYF. The CDR3 nucleotides are TGTGCCAGCAGCCAAGAGACTAGGGGTTACTATTGGCAGTACTTC.

The DNA for the CDR3 is TGTGCCAGCAGTGAAAGGTGGATAGGAGTTACTGAAGCTTTCTTT. It yields the protein CASSERWIGVTEAFF. The chain is built from TRBV2 and TRBJ1-1; D gene ambiguous. The CDR3 has 15 amino acids. V was pared by 2 bases and J by 5 bases, with 15 bases between. Germline V CDR1 and CDR2: SNHLY, FYNNEI. The full variable domain, its missing parts supplied by reference TRBV2 and TRBJ1-1, is EPEVTQTPSHQVTQMGQEVILRCVPISNHLYFYWYRQILGQKVEFLVSFYNNEISEKSEIFDDQFSVERPDGSNFTLKIRSTKLEDSAMYFCASSERWIGVTEAFFGQGTRLTVV.

The rearrangement joins TRBV7-2 to TRBJ2-1, with 9 bases identical to TRBD2. Unmatched junction bases numbered 9, after V lost 0 bases and J lost 9 bases. The germline V gene encodes CDR1 SGHTA and CDR2 FQGNSA. The CDR3 totals 16 residues. The CDR3 bases are TGTGCCAGCAGCTTAGCGCTCTTAGCGGGAGAAAGTGAGCAGTTCTTC. Amino acids: CASSLALLAGESEQFF.

The V call is TRBV9, the J call TRBJ2-7, with D possibly matching TRBD2 (5 bases). The V gene lost 7 bases and the J gene lost 5 bases, with 13 bases spanning the gap. The CDR3 contains 12 residues. CDR1 and CDR2 from the germline V gene are SGDLS and YYNGEE. The CDR3 DNA reads TGTGCCAGCCCCTGGCCCGGGGACGAGCAGTACTTC. It codes for CASPWPGDEQYF.

The rearrangement joins TRBV6-2 or TRBV6-3 to TRBJ1-2; TRBD1 is a possible D gene (6 bases). Germline values: CDR1 MNHEY, CDR2 SVGEGT. The V and J ends lost 6 bases and 2 bases respectively, with 10 bases between them. The CDR3 totals 13 residues. For the CDR3, the DNA is TGTGCCAGCAGCCCCGACAGGAACTATGGCTACACCTTC. The encoded protein is CASSPDRNYGYTF.

The V gene is TRBV4-3, the J gene TRBJ2-7; possibly TRBD1 for D (5 bases). The CDR3 has 17 residues. CDR1 is LGHNA, CDR2 YSLEER, per germline. V was pared by 3 bases and J by 7 bases, with 25 bases between. The CDR3 DNA sequence: TGCGCCAGCAGCCACCCCTCCATGGGGCCTCCAGCCGGGGAGCAGTACTTC. Protein: CASSHPSMGPPAGEQYF.